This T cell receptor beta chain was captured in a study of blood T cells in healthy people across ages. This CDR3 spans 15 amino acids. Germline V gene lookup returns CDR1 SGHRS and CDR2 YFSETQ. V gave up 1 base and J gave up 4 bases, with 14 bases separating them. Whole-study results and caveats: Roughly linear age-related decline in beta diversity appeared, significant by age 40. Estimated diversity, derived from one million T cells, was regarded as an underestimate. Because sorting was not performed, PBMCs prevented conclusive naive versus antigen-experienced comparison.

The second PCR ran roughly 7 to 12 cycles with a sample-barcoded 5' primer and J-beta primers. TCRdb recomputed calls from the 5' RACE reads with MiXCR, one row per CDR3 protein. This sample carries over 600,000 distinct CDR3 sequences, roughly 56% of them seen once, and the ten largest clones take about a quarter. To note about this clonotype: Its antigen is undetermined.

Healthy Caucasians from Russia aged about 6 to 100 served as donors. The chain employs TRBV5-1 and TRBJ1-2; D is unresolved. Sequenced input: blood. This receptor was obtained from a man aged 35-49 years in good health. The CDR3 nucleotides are TGCGCCAGCAGCTTGTCGGATACTGGGAGCTATGGCTACACCTTC. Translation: CASSLSDTGSYGYTF. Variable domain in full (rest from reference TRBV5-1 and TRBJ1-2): KAGVTQTPRYLIKTRGQQVTLSCSPISGHRSVSWYQQTPGQGLQFLFEYFSETQRNKGNFPGRFSGRQFSNSRSEMNVSTLELGDSALYLCASSLSDTGSYGYTFGSGTRLTVV.